These T cell receptor beta chains were read from a single sample in a study of T cell clonotyping in hematopoietic cell transplantation. Produced via immunoSEQ multiplex PCR; TCRdb's table is partial and in-frame only. The profile covers roughly 28,000 clones, with about 93% appearing a single time and 2% to 2.5% taken by the ten largest. The sequenced sample was peripheral blood mononuclear cells, obtained before stem cell transplant. The receptors were gathered from a man between 50 and 59 years old with acute myeloid leukemia. Some clones in this sample may be carry-over from other donors' samples. Each CDR3 is given with its conserved first and last residue. A D gene is named only where the DNA matches it firmly. The size entry is marked missing in some rows and otherwise reads once, few, many or a size class.

TRBV4-3	few	TRBD1	TRBJ2-2	CASSQTGAYTGELFF	TGCGCCAGCAGCCAGACAGGGGCGTACACCGGGGAGCTGTTTTTT
TRBV6-5	once	NA	TRBJ2-2	CASSYAGTGELFF	TGTGCCAGCAGTTATGCGGGTACCGGGGAGCTGTTTTTT
TRBV5-1	NA	NA	TRBJ2-2	CASSFYSRTGELFF	TGCGCCAGCAGCTTTTACAGCCGAACCGGGGAGCTGTTTTTT
TRBV18	NA	NA	TRBJ2-5	CASSAVQSLQETQYF	TGTGCCAGCTCAGCGGTACAGTCCTTACAAGAGACCCAGTACTTC
TRBV6-1	NA	TRBD2	TRBJ2-7	CASSASLAGAILDEQYF	TGTGCCAGCAGTGCCTCCTTGGCGGGAGCGATCCTTGACGAGCAGTACTTC
TRBV7-2	NA	NA	TRBJ2-7	CASSQWTDYEQYF	TGTGCCAGCAGCCAATGGACGGACTACGAGCAGTACTTC
TRBV4-3	NA	TRBD2	TRBJ2-3	CASSRIAGARADTQYF	TGCGCCAGCAGCCGGATAGCGGGAGCCCGAGCAGATACGCAGTATTTT
TRBV11-2	few	TRBD1	TRBJ1-2	CASSLSGGGYTF	TGTGCCAGCAGCCTCTCAGGGGGAGGCTACACCTTC
TRBV19	NA	NA	TRBJ2-7	CASSIGGGPIYEQYF	TGTGCCAGTAGTATAGGGGGTGGACCAATCTACGAGCAGTACTTC
TRBV28	NA	TRBD2	TRBJ2-3	CASSSGGSTDTQYF	TGTGCCAGCAGTTCGGGGGGAAGCACAGATACGCAGTATTTT
TRBV6-1	few	NA	TRBJ2-7	CASGGLGSPYEQYF	TGTGCCAGTGGGGGTTTGGGGTCTCCCTACGAGCAGTACTTC
TRBV9	NA	NA	TRBJ2-3	CASSGADTQYF	TGTGCCAGCAGCGGGGCGGATACGCAGTATTTT
TRBV28	NA	NA	TRBJ1-1	CASSLPLLNTEAFF	TGTGCCAGCAGTTTACCACTATTGAACACTGAAGCTTTCTTT
TRBV7-2	NA	NA	TRBJ1-6	CASSLERTNSPLHF	TGTGCCAGCAGCTTAGAGCGCACGAATTCACCCCTCCACTTT
TRBV7-9	NA	NA	TRBJ2-1	CASSFLVPDEQFF	TGTGCCAGCAGCTTTCTGGTTCCTGATGAGCAGTTCTTC
TRBV4-1	NA	TRBD1	TRBJ1-6	CASSQDQGAYSPLHF	TGCGCCAGCAGCCAAGACCAGGGGGCTTATTCACCCCTCCACTTT
TRBV30	NA	TRBD1	TRBJ1-2	CAWSDDRGGIVGYTF	TGTGCCTGGAGTGACGACAGGGGCGGGATAGTAGGCTACACCTTC
TRBV7-2	NA	TRBD2	TRBJ2-2	CASSLYGGGVGELFF	TGTGCCAGCAGCTTATATGGCGGGGGGGTCGGGGAGCTGTTTTTT
TRBV5-1	NA	NA	TRBJ2-1	CASSFNGYEQFF	TGCGCCAGCAGCTTTAATGGCTATGAGCAGTTCTTC
TRBV6-1	NA	NA	TRBJ1-1	CASSPGQNTEAFF	TGTGCCAGCAGTCCCGGACAGAACACTGAAGCTTTCTTT
TRBV28	NA	NA	TRBJ1-5	CASSLRLYSNQPQHF	TGTGCCAGCAGTTTAAGGCTTTATAGCAATCAGCCCCAGCATTTT
TRBV30	NA	TRBD2	TRBJ2-5	CAWSVASGSETQYF	TGTGCCTGGAGTGTGGCTAGCGGGAGTGAGACCCAGTACTTC
TRBV11-2	NA	TRBD2	TRBJ2-7	CASSPTQRGGWSYEQYF	TGTGCCAGCAGCCCAACGCAGCGGGGGGGCTGGAGCTACGAGCAGTACTTC
TRBV5-6	NA	NA	TRBJ2-3	CASSLEGIPYTQYF	TGTGCCAGCAGCTTGGAGGGCATTCCGTATACGCAGTATTTT
TRBV29-1	NA	NA	TRBJ1-1	CSVPGGRAEAFF	TGCAGCGTCCCAGGAGGGCGGGCTGAAGCTTTCTTT
TRBV2	NA	TRBD2	TRBJ2-3	CASSLTSGAFGDTQYF	TGTGCCAGCAGTCTGACTAGCGGGGCTTTTGGAGATACGCAGTATTTT
TRBV28	NA	TRBD1	TRBJ1-2	CASRATGDYGYTF	TGTGCCAGCAGGGCTACAGGGGACTATGGCTACACCTTC
TRBV11-2	NA	TRBD2	TRBJ2-5	CASSAPSGRTETQYF	TGTGCCAGCAGCGCCCCTAGCGGGAGGACAGAGACCCAGTACTTC
TRBV2	NA	NA	TRBJ1-2	CASSDSAGYGYTF	TGTGCCAGCAGTGATTCGGCAGGCTATGGCTACACCTTC